These 19 T cell receptor beta chains originate from one sample sequenced in a study of blood T cell repertoires in COVID-19. Only in-frame clones appear in the TCRdb table, and some are missing; sequencing was by immunoSEQ multiplex PCR. The table has roughly 160,000 clones, 83% seen once. Specimen: peripheral blood. Receptors originate from a woman older than 75 with acute or convalescent COVID-19.

This chain joins TRBV9 and TRBJ1-6; perhaps TRBD1 as D (5 bases). The CDR3 has 14 residues. Germline CDR1 and CDR2: SGDLS and YYNGEE. Trimming shortened V by 0 bases and J by 10 bases, and 11 bases separated the two germline ends. The CDR3 nucleotides are TGTGCCAGCAGCGTAGAGGGGTCAGGGTCACCCCTCCACTTT. It translates to CASSVEGSGSPLHF. Drawing the rest from reference TRBV9 and TRBJ1-6, the complete variable domain is DSGVTQTPKHLITATGQRVTLRCSPRSGDLSVYWYQQSLDQGLQFLIQYYNGEERAKGNILERFSAQQFPDLHSELNLSSLELGDSALYFCASSVEGSGSPLHFGNGTRLTVT.

The CDR3 sequence is CASSVDRRADQPQHF. DNA for the CDR3: TGTGCCAGCAGCGTGGACCGCAGGGCTGATCAGCCCCAGCATTTT. The chain has TRBV2 and TRBJ1-5; perhaps TRBD1 as D (5 bases). The CDR3 consists of 15 residues. CDR1 and CDR2 (germline): SNHLY, FYNNEI. Trimming removed 6 bases at V and 5 bases at J, with 17 bases between.

The CDR3 loop is CASSPAGRRNTIYF. The CDR3 region has the DNA TGTGCCAGCAGTCCCGCAGGGAGGAGAAACACCATATATTTT. The chain has TRBV28 and TRBJ1-3; tentative D call: TRBD1 (5 bases). This CDR3 is built from 14 residues. Trimming left V 5 bases short and J 5 bases short, with 13 bases between. Germline lookup yields CDR1 MDHEN and CDR2 SYDVKM.

This chain connects TRBV6-1 to TRBJ2-7, with D hard to call. The CDR3 consists of 14 residues. Germline V gene sequence: CDR1 MNHNS, CDR2 SASEGT. Trimming removed 0 bases at V and 3 bases at J, with 9 bases between. DNA for the CDR3: TGTGCCAGCAGTGAAGCTAATGTCCGCTACGAGCAGTACTTC. Its translation is CASSEANVRYEQYF.

The count of this clone is one. The chain combines TRBV6-5 with TRBJ1-1, with unresolved D. V was clipped by 7 bases and J by 2 bases, with 8 bases between them. The CDR3 is 12 residues long. Germline loops: CDR1 MNHEY, CDR2 SVGAGI. The DNA for the CDR3 is TGTGCCAGCAAATATTTCAACACTGAAGCTTTCTTT. Its protein is CASKYFNTEAFF.

This clone was counted a single time. The J gene is TRBJ1-2, the V gene TRBV20-1; 7 bases fit TRBD1. The CDR3 is 11 residues long. With V trimmed by 5 bases and J by 4 bases, 1 base remained unmatched. CDR1 is DFQATT and CDR2 is SNEGSKA in the germline V gene (reference sequence). The CDR3 region is CSAGTVYGYTF. In DNA form, the CDR3 reads TGCAGTGCTGGGACAGTCTATGGCTACACCTTC.

The chain has TRBV3-1 (or the pseudogene TRBV3-2) and TRBJ2-5; D gene unclear. This CDR3 is 15 amino acids long. V lost 0 bases, J lost 1 base, and 9 bases lay in between. Germline CDR1 and CDR2: LGHDT and YNNKEL (reference sequence). Here the CDR3 DNA reads TGTGCCAGCAGCCAAGATCCAAGGAGCCAAGAGACCCAGTACTTC. Its protein is CASSQDPRSQETQYF.

The rearrangement links TRBV28 to TRBJ1-4, with TRBD1 matching 7 bases. Germline values: CDR1 MDHEN, CDR2 SYDVKM. Losses at the gene ends were 5 bases for V and 5 bases for J; bases not matched to a gene: 11. This CDR3 contains 16 residues. The CDR3 is CASSPYDRVGNEKLFF. CDR3 DNA: TGTGCCAGCAGTCCCTACGACAGGGTGGGGAATGAAAAACTGTTTTTT.

This rearrangement joins TRBV2 to TRBJ2-7; D is possibly TRBD2 (6 bases). Germline V lookup: CDR1 SNHLY, CDR2 FYNNEI. Trimming took off 5 bases at V and 4 bases at J, with 15 bases between the two ends. CDR3 size: 14 residues. The chain's CDR3 is CASSQMWAGYEQYF. The CDR3 DNA follows: TGTGCCAGCAGTCAGATGTGGGCGGGATACGAGCAGTACTTC. The variable domain in full, with the rest retrieved from reference TRBV2 and TRBJ2-7, is EPEVTQTPSHQVTQMGQEVILRCVPISNHLYFYWYRQILGQKVEFLVSFYNNEISEKSEIFDDQFSVERPDGSNFTLKIRSTKLEDSAMYFCASSQMWAGYEQYFGPGTRLTVT.

The rearrangement joins TRBV3-1 (or the pseudogene TRBV3-2) to TRBJ1-2; D remains unclear. The ends were cut back, 3 bases at V and 2 bases at J, with 7 bases in the middle. This CDR3 has 13 residues. Germline V gives CDR1 LGHDT, CDR2 YNNKEL (reference sequence). CDR3 nucleotides: TGTGCCAGCAGCCAGGTAGAGAACTATGGCTACACCTTC. Residues: CASSQVENYGYTF.

This rearrangement joins TRBV12-3 or TRBV12-4 to TRBJ1-1; possibly TRBD1 for D (6 bases). The CDR3 extends over 13 amino acids. V was trimmed by 6 bases and J by 11 bases, leaving 19 bases between them. CDR3 nucleotides: TGTGCCAGCAGAACAGCAGGGGATGTGAGTGCTTTCTTT. Its protein product is CASRTAGDVSAFF.

V and J are TRBV4-3 and TRBJ2-7; TRBD2 matches at 7 bases. The CDR3 consists of 15 residues. Trimming took 1 base from V and 4 from J; bases not matched to a gene: 7. The germline V gene has CDR1 LGHNA and CDR2 YSLEER. This chain's CDR3 is CASSQGPSGFYEQYF. CDR3 nucleotides: TGCGCCAGCAGCCAAGGCCCTAGCGGATTTTACGAGCAGTACTTC.

This clone was found once. The chain employs TRBV24-1 and TRBJ2-3, with 7 positions matching TRBD2. The germline V gene has CDR1 KGHDR and CDR2 SFDVKD. The CDR3 totals 12 residues. V was pared by 9 bases and J by 6 bases, with 5 bases of the junction left unmatched. The chain's CDR3 is CATASGTDTQYF. The CDR3 coding sequence is TGTGCCACCGCAAGCGGGACTGATACGCAGTATTTT.

V is TRBV2 and J is TRBJ2-1; 12 bases are shared with TRBD2. V trimming: 2 bases; J trimming: 10 bases; junction bases outside the gene matches: 3. Germline-derived CDR1 and CDR2 are SNHLY and FYNNEI. The CDR3 is made up of 14 amino acids. The CDR3 reads CASSERGTSGEQFF. CDR3 bases: TGTGCCAGCAGTGAAAGGGGGACTAGCGGGGAGCAGTTCTTC. The full variable domain, its missing parts supplied by reference TRBV2 and TRBJ2-1, is EPEVTQTPSHQVTQMGQEVILRCVPISNHLYFYWYRQILGQKVEFLVSFYNNEISEKSEIFDDQFSVERPDGSNFTLKIRSTKLEDSAMYFCASSERGTSGEQFFGPGTRLTVL.

The gene calls are TRBV7-3 and TRBJ1-1, with D unclear. V was pared by 2 bases and J by 3 bases, with 10 bases between. The CDR3 loop spans 14 amino acids. Germline V gene data show CDR1 as SGHTA and CDR2 as FQGTGA. Here the CDR3 DNA reads TGTGCCAGCAGCTTAGGTCCCGGGGACACTGAAGCTTTCTTT. Protein: CASSLGPGDTEAFF.

The chain is built from TRBV19 and TRBJ2-1; 7 bases line up with TRBD1. The germline gives CDR1 LNHDA, CDR2 SQIVND (reference sequence). V shed 0 bases, J shed 4 bases, and the junction held 3 bases outside the gene matches. The CDR3 has 15 residues. The CDR3 here is CASSIEGQAYNEQFF. CDR3 coding DNA: TGTGCCAGTAGTATAGAAGGACAGGCATACAATGAGCAGTTCTTC. Full variable domain (rest looked up from reference TRBV19 and TRBJ2-1): DGGITQSPKYLFRKEGQNVTLSCEQNLNHDAMYWYRQDPGQGLRLIYYSQIVNDFQKGDIAEGYSVSREKKESFPLTVTSAQKNPTAFYLCASSIEGQAYNEQFFGPGTRLTVL.

The V gene is TRBV6-4, the J gene TRBJ2-2, with D unresolved. V was shortened by 6 bases and J by 8 bases, with 16 bases between the two germline ends. The CDR3 contains 14 residues. Germline-derived CDR1 and CDR2 are MRHNA and SNTAGT. The CDR3 sequence is CASRDTSKEGELFF. CDR3 DNA: TGTGCCAGCAGGGATACAAGCAAGGAGGGGGAGCTGTTTTTT.

The V gene is TRBV7-2, the J gene TRBJ1-2; D is ambiguous. Trimming shortened V by 3 bases and J by 6 bases, and 11 bases separated the two germline ends. The V gene's germline CDR1 is SGHTA and CDR2 FQGNSA. The CDR3 runs 13 residues. CDR3 residues: CASSLSGIDGYTF. The DNA of the CDR3 is TGTGCCAGCAGCTTGTCCGGGATTGATGGCTACACCTTC.

The V gene is TRBV2, the J gene TRBJ1-2, with D unclear. The CDR3 spans 12 residues. Trimming removed 2 bases from V and 5 bases from J, with 6 bases in between. Germline V CDR1 and CDR2: SNHLY, FYNNEI. CDR3 amino acids: CASSEQNYGYTF. CDR3 DNA: TGTGCCAGCAGTGAACAGAATTATGGCTACACCTTC. Full variable domain (missing parts from reference TRBV2 and TRBJ1-2): EPEVTQTPSHQVTQMGQEVILRCVPISNHLYFYWYRQILGQKVEFLVSFYNNEISEKSEIFDDQFSVERPDGSNFTLKIRSTKLEDSAMYFCASSEQNYGYTFGSGTRLTVV.